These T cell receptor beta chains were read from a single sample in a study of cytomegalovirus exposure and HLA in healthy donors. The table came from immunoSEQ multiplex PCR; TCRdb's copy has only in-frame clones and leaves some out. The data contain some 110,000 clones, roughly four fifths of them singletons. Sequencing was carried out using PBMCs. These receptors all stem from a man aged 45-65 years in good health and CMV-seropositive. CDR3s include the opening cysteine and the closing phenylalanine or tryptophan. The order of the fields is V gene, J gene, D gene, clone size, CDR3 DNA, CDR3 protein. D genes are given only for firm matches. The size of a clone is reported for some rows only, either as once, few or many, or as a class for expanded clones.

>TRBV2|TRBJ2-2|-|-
TGTGCCAGCAGTGGGGAGAGCACCGGGGAGCTGTTTTTT
CASSGESTGELFF
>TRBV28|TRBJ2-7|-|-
TGTGCCAGCAGTCCGGCTAGGAACGAGCAGTACTTC
CASSPARNEQYF
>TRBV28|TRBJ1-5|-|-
TGTGCCAGCGGTCTCCTCTCTACAGGGATGGGCAATCAGCCCCAGCATTTT
CASGLLSTGMGNQPQHF
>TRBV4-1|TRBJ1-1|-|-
TGCGCCAGCAGCCAAGAATGGGCCATGAACACTGAAGCTTTCTTT
CASSQEWAMNTEAFF
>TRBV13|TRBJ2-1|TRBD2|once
TGTGCCAGTCGTAGCGGGGGGGTTTACAATGAGCAGTTCTTC
CASRSGGVYNEQFF
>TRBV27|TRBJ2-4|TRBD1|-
TGTGCCAGCAGTTTCCTGAGAGGGACAGGGGGAAGGAACATTCAGTACTTC
CASSFLRGTGGRNIQYF
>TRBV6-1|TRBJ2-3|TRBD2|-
TGTGCCAGCAGTGTACTAGCGGCTAGCACAGATACGCAGTATTTT
CASSVLAASTDTQYF
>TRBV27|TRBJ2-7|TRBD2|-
TGTGCCAGCAGTTCCCCACTAGCGGGAAAGTACGAGCAGTACTTC
CASSSPLAGKYEQYF
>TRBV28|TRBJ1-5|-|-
TGTGCCAGCACCACTACGGACGGTACTAGCGTAGTGGGGCCCCAGCATTTT
CASTTTDGTSVVGPQHF
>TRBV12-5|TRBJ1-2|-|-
TGTGCTAGTGGCAGGGCCGGAAACTATGGCTACACCTTC
CASGRAGNYGYTF
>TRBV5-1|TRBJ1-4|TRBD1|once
TGCGCCAGCAGCTTGGTAGTGACAGGGGGATTCCCCAAAGGTGAAAAACTGTTTTTT
CASSLVVTGGFPKGEKLFF
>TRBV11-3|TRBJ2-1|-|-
TGTGCCAGCAGCTCCGGAAGAGCGGCTTCCAATGAGCAGTTCTTC
CASSSGRAASNEQFF
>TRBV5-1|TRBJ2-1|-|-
TGCGCCAGCAGGGAAACTAGCAGCTCCTACAATGAGCAGTTCTTC
CASRETSSSYNEQFF
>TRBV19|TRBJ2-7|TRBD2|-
TGTGCCAGTAGTACTAGCGGGAGTGAGCAGTACTTC
CASSTSGSEQYF
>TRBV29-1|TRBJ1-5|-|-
TGCAGCGTTGCCCGGGAGGGAGGGCTGGGGGATTCGCCCCAGCATTTT
CSVAREGGLGDSPQHF
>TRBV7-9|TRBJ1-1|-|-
TGTTCCAGCAGCCGAGAGGTGTCTGAAGCTTTCTTT
CSSSREVSEAFF
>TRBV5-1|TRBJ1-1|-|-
TGCGCCAGCAGCTTTACAGGGAACACTGAAGCTTTCTTT
CASSFTGNTEAFF
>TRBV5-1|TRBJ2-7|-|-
TGCGCCAGCAGCTTGGCCGGGCGGGCAGACTCCTACGAGCAGTACTTC
CASSLAGRADSYEQYF
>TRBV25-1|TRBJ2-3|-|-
TGTGCCAGCAGTGAATGGGCTACAGGGAGCACAGATACGCAGTATTTT
CASSEWATGSTDTQYF
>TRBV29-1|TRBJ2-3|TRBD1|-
TGCAGCGTTGACTATCGGGACAGGGCCACAGATACGCAGTATTTT
CSVDYRDRATDTQYF
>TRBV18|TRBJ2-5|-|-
TGTGCCAGCTCCTCGGTCCCGCTCGAGACCCAGTACTTC
CASSSVPLETQYF
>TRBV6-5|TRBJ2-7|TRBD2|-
TGTGCCAGCAGTTATCTAGCGGAAAACTACGAGCAGTACTTC
CASSYLAENYEQYF
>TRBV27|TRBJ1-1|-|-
TGTGCCAGTTTCTTGTACACTGAAGCTTTCTTT
CASFLYTEAFF
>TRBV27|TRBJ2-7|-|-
TGTGCCAGCAGTCGGAGTTGGGGTGGGCGGGAATTCTACGAGCAGTACTTC
CASSRSWGGREFYEQYF
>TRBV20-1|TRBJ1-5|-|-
TGCAGTGCTAGCAGACAGCAGCCCCAGCATTTT
CSASRQQPQHF
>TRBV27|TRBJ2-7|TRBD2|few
TGTGCCAGCAGTTCGACTAGCGGGAGCGGTGAGCAGTACTTC
CASSSTSGSGEQYF
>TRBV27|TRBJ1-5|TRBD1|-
TGTGCCAGCAGTTTGGGGACAGGGGGGGATCAGCCCCAGCATTTT
CASSLGTGGDQPQHF
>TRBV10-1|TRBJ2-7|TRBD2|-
TGCGCCAGCAGTGAAGGGACTAGCGCTTCTAGTGACGAGCAGTACTTC
CASSEGTSASSDEQYF